This T cell receptor beta chain originates from a study of Ad26.COV2.S vaccination and SARS-CoV-2 variants. Regarding the study as a whole: Researchers reported similar non-spike TCR breadth in vaccine and placebo recipients. Participants in the vaccine arm had higher spike-specific TCR breadth; placebo recipients had lower.

TCRdb's copy holds only in-frame clones and misses some; the assay was immunoSEQ multiplex PCR. The sample lists around 400,000 clones, about 83% occurring once. Regarding treatment: roughly 20 received Ad26.COV2.S at low or high dose, single or two shots; roughly five received placebo; per-sample allocation not given. The study sampled participants on day 63 after the first vaccine or placebo injection. Aged 18-55 years, donor was enrolled in Boston in 2020. This clone occurred once. Its antigen is currently unknown. There are 18 residues in the CDR3. Germline CDR1 and CDR2: SGHNT and YYREEE (reference sequence). V lost 3 bases and J 3 bases, leaving 21 bases between the germline ends.

Here the sequenced sample was peripheral blood, taken in a trial of Ad26.COV2.S vaccine versus placebo. The rearrangement links TRBV5-4 to TRBJ1-4; D remains unclear. This sequence was found in a person aged 18-65 years who received the Ad26.COV2.S COVID-19 vaccine or a placebo. CDR3 region: CASSWRDFRVSANEKLFF. The CDR3 coding sequence is TGTGCCAGCAGCTGGAGAGATTTTAGGGTATCGGCTAATGAAAAACTGTTTTTT.